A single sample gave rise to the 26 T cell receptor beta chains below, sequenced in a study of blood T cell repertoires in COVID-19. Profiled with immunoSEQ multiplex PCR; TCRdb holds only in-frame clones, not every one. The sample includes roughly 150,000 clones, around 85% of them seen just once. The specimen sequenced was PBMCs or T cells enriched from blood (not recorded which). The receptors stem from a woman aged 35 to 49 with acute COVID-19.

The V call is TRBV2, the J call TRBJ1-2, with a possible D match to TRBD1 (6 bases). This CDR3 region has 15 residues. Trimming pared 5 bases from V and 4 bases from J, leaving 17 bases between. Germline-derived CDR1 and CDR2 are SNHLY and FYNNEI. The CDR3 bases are TGTGCCAGCAGTACCCAGGGCAGGGGATCCTATGGCTACACCTTC. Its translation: CASSTQGRGSYGYTF.

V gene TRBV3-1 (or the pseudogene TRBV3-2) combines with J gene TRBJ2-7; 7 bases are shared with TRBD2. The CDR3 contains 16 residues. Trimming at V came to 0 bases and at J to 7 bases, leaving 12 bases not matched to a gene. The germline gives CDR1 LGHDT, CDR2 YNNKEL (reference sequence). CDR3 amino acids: CASSQEVVAGTKEQYF. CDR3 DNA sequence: TGTGCCAGCAGCCAAGAAGTCGTCGCAGGGACTAAAGAGCAGTACTTC.

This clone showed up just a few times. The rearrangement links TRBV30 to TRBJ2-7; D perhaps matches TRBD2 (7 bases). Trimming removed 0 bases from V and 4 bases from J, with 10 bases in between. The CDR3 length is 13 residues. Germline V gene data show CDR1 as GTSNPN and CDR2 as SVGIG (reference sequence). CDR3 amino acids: CAWSVGGEYEQYV. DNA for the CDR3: TGTGCCTGGAGTGTAGGGGGGGAGTACGAGCAGTACGTC.

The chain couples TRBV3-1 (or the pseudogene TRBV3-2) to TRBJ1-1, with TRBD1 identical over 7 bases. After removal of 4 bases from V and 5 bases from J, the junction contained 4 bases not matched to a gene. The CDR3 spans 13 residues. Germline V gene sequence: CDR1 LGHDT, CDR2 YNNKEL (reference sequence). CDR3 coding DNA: TGTGCCAGCAGCCCGACAGGGCGGACTGAAGCTTTCTTT. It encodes CASSPTGRTEAFF.

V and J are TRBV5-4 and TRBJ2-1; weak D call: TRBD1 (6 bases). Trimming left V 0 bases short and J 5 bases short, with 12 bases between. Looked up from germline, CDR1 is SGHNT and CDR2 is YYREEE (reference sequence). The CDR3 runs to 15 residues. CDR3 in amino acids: CASSLEGESHNEQFF. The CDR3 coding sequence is TGTGCCAGCAGCTTGGAGGGGGAGTCCCACAATGAGCAGTTCTTC.

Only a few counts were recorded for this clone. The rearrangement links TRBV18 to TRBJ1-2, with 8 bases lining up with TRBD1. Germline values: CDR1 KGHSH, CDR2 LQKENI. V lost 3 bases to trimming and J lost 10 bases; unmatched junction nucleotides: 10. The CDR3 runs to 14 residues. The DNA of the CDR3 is TGTGCCAGCTCACCTCCCGGGACAGGCGATATCTACACCTTC. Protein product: CASSPPGTGDIYTF.

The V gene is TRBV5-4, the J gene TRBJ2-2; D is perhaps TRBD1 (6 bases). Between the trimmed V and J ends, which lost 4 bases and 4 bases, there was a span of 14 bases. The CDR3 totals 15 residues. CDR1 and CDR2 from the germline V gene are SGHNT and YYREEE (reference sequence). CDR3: CASSPPTRGTGELFF. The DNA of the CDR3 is TGTGCCAGCAGCCCCCCGACCAGGGGCACCGGGGAGCTGTTTTTT.

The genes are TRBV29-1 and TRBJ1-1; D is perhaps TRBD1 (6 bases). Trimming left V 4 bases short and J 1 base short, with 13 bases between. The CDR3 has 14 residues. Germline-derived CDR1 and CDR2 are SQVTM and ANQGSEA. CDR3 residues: CSVVGGHSNTEAFF. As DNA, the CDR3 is TGCAGCGTTGTAGGGGGACACTCGAACACTGAAGCTTTCTTT. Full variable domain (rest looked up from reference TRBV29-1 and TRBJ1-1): SAVISQKPSRDICQRGTSLTIQCQVDSQVTMMFWYRQQPGQSLTLIATANQGSEATYESGFVIDKFPISRPNLTFSTLTVSNMSPEDSSIYLCSVVGGHSNTEAFFGQGTRLTVV.

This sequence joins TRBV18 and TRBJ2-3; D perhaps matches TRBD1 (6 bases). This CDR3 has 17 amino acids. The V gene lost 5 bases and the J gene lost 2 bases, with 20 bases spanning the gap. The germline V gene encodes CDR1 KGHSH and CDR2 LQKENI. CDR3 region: CASSASNPQGSTDTQYF. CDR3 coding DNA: TGTGCCAGCTCAGCCTCGAACCCACAGGGATCCACAGATACGCAGTATTTT.

CDR3 sequence reads: CASSLPGQEKGQYF. The CDR3 bases are TGTGCCAGCAGCTTACCGGGACAGGAAAAGGGCCAGTACTTC. This chain joins TRBV7-6 and TRBJ2-5; TRBD1 agrees at 8 bases. The V gene's germline CDR1 is SGHVS and CDR2 FNYEAQ. The V and J ends lost 2 bases and 10 bases, in that order; junction bases with no gene match: 9. The CDR3 has 14 residues.

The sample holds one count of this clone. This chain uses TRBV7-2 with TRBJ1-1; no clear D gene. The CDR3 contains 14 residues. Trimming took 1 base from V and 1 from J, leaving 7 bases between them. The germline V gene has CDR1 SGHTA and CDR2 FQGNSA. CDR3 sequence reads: CASSLDGGNTEAFF. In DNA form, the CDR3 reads TGTGCCAGCAGCTTAGACGGTGGGAACACTGAAGCTTTCTTT.

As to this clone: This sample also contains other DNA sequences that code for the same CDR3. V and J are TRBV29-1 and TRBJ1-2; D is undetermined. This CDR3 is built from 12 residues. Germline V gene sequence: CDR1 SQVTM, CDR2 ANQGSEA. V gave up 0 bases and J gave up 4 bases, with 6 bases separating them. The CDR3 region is CSVEDSSYGYTF. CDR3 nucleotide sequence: TGCAGCGTTGAAGATAGCAGCTATGGCTACACCTTC. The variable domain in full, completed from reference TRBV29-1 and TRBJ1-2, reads SAVISQKPSRDICQRGTSLTIQCQVDSQVTMMFWYRQQPGQSLTLIATANQGSEATYESGFVIDKFPISRPNLTFSTLTVSNMSPEDSSIYLCSVEDSSYGYTFGSGTRLTVV.

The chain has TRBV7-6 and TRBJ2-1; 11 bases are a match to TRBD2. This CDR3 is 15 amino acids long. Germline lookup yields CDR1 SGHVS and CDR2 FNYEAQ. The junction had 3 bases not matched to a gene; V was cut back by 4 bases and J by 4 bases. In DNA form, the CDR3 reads TGTGCCAGCAGCTCCACTAGCGGGGGATACAATGAGCAGTTCTTC. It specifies CASSSTSGGYNEQFF.

CDR3 sequence reads: CASRARDRGSYEQYF. CDR3 nucleotide sequence: TGTGCCAGCAGAGCAAGGGACAGGGGCTCCTACGAGCAGTACTTC. The chain couples TRBV2 to TRBJ2-7; 10 nucleotides line up with TRBD1. With 6 bases clipped from V and 0 bases from J, the junction kept 5 bases outside the gene matches. CDR3 size: 15 residues. Per germline, CDR1 SNHLY and CDR2 FYNNEI.

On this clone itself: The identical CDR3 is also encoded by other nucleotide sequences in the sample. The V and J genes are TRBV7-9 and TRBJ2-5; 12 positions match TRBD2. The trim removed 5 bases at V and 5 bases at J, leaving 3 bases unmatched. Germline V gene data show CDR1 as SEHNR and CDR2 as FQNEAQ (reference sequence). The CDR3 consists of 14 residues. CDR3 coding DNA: TGTGCCAGCAGCCTGGGACTAGCGGGTGAGACCCAGTACTTC. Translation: CASSLGLAGETQYF.

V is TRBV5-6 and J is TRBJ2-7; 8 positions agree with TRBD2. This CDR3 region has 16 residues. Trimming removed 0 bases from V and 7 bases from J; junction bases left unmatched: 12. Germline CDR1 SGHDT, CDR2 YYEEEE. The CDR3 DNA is TGTGCCAGCAGCTTGGTGGGTTCATGGAGCGGGAGAGAGCAGTACGTC. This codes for CASSLVGSWSGREQYV.

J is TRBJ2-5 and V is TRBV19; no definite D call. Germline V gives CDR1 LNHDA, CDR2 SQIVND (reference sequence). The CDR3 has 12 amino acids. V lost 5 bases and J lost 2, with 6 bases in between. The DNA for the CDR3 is TGTGCCAGTAGTGGGCCTCAAGAGACCCAGTACTTC. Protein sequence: CASSGPQETQYF.

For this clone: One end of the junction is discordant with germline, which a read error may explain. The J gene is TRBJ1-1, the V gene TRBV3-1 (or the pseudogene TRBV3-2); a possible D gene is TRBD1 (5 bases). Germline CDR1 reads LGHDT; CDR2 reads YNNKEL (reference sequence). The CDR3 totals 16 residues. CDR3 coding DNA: TGTGCCAGCACCCAAAGGGGTGGGCTAACGAACACTGAAGCTTTCTTT. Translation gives CASTQRGGLTNTEAFF.

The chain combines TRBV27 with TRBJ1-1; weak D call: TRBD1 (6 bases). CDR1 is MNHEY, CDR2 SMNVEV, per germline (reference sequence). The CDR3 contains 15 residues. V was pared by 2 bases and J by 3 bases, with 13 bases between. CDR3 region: CASSLAGTTYTEAFF. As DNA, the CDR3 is TGTGCCAGCAGTTTAGCCGGGACAACTTACACTGAAGCTTTCTTT.

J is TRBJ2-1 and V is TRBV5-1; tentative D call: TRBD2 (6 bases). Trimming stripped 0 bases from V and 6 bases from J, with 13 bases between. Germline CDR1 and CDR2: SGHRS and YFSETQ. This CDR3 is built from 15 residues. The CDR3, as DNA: TGCGCCAGCAGCTTGGGACTCTTCGGGGGCAATGAGCAGTTCTTC. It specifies CASSLGLFGGNEQFF.

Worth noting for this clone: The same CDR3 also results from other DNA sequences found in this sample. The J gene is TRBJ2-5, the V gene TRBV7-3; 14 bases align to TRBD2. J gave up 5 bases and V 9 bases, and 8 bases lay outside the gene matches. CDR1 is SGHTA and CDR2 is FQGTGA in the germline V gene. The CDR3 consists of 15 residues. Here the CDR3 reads CASSKTSGRDETQYF. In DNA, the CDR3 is TGTGCCAGTAGCAAGACTAGCGGGAGGGATGAGACCCAGTACTTC. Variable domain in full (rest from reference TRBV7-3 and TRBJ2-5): GAGVSQTPSNKVTEKGKYVELRCDPISGHTALYWYRQSLGQGPEFLIYFQGTGAADDSGLPNDRFFAVRPEGSVSTLKIQRTERGDSAVYLCASSKTSGRDETQYFGPGTRLLVL.

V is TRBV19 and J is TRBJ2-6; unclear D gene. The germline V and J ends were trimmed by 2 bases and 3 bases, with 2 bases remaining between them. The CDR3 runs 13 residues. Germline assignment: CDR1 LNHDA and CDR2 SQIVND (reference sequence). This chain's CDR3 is CASSIHGANVLTF. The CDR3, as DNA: TGTGCCAGTAGTATACATGGGGCCAACGTCCTGACTTTC. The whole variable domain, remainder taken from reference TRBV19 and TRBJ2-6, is DGGITQSPKYLFRKEGQNVTLSCEQNLNHDAMYWYRQDPGQGLRLIYYSQIVNDFQKGDIAEGYSVSREKKESFPLTVTSAQKNPTAFYLCASSIHGANVLTFGAGSRLTVL.

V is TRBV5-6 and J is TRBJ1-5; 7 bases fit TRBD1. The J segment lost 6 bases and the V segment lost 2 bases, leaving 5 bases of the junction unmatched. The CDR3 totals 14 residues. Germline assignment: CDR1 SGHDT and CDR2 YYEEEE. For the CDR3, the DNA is TGTGCCAGCAGCTTACAGGGGAGAGCTCAGCCCCAGCATTTT. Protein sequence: CASSLQGRAQPQHF.

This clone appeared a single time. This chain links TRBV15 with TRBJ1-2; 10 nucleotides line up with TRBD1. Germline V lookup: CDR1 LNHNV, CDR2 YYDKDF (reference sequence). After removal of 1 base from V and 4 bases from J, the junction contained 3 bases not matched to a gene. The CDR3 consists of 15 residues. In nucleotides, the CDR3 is TGTGCCACCAGCAGAGGACAGGGGGCCGGCTATGGCTACACCTTC. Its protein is CATSRGQGAGYGYTF.

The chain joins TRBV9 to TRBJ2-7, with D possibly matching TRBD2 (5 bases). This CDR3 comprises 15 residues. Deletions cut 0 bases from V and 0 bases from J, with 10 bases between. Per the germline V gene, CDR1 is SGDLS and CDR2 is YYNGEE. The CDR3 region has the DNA TGTGCCAGCAGCGTAGGAAGCGGCAGCTCCTACGAGCAGTACTTC. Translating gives CASSVGSGSSYEQYF.

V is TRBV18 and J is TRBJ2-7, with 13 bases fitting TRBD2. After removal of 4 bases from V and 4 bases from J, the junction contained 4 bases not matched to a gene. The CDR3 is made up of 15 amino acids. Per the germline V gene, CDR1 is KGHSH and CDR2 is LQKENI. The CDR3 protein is CASSLGLAGIYEQYF. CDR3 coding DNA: TGTGCCAGCTCACTGGGACTAGCGGGGATTTACGAGCAGTACTTC.